The subject of this entry is one T cell receptor beta chain. V lost 5 bases, J lost 5 bases, and 12 bases lay in between. This CDR3 has 13 residues. Germline V gene lookup returns CDR1 LGHNA and CDR2 YNFKEQ. The data stem from a study of cytomegalovirus exposure and HLA in healthy donors. In the PCR, 60 Vbeta and 13 Jbeta primers were used. Data came from immunoSEQ multiplex PCR; TCRdb stores just in-frame clones and leaves some out. The sample contains some 170,000 clones, around 81% of which appear only once. The clonotype originates from a woman aged 45-60 years in good health and CMV-seronegative. The gene calls are TRBV4-2 and TRBJ2-5, with D perhaps TRBD2 (5 bases). The sequenced sample was PBMCs. The CDR3 DNA follows: TGTGCCAGCAGCACCCGGGTAGCGGAGACCCAGTACTTC. Its protein is CASSTRVAETQYF.